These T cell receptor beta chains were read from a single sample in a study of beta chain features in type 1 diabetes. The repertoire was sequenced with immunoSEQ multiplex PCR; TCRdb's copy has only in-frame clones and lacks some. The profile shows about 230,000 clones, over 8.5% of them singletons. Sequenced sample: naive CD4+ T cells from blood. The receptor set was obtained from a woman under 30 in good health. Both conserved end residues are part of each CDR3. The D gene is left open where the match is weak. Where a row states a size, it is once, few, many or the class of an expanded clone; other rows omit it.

CDR3aa: CASSGDRGRETQYF
CDR3nt: TGTGCCAGCAGCGGGGACAGGGGGCGAGAGACCCAGTACTTC
d_gene: TRBD1
v_gene: TRBV9
abundance: .
j_gene: TRBJ2-5

CDR3aa: CASSPRLAGDHNEQFF
CDR3nt: TGTGCCAGCAGCCCACGCCTAGCGGGAGACCACAATGAGCAGTTCTTC
d_gene: TRBD2
v_gene: TRBV2
abundance: few
j_gene: TRBJ2-1

CDR3aa: CAISESTSGQETQYF
CDR3nt: TGTGCCATCAGTGAGTCGACTAGCGGCCAAGAGACCCAGTACTTC
d_gene: TRBD2
v_gene: TRBV10-3
abundance: .
j_gene: TRBJ2-5

CDR3aa: CASSIRVSYEQYF
CDR3nt: TGTGCCAGTAGTATCAGGGTCTCGTACGAGCAGTACTTC
d_gene: .
v_gene: TRBV19
abundance: few
j_gene: TRBJ2-7

CDR3aa: CAWRGLAGKGTDTQYF
CDR3nt: TGTGCCTGGAGGGGACTAGCGGGAAAAGGAACAGATACGCAGTATTTT
d_gene: TRBD2
v_gene: TRBV30
abundance: .
j_gene: TRBJ2-3

CDR3aa: CASSLRRRNNEQFF
CDR3nt: TGTGCCAGCAGCTTGCGGCGGAGAAACAATGAGCAGTTCTTC
d_gene: .
v_gene: TRBV7-2
abundance: many
j_gene: TRBJ2-1

CDR3aa: CASSSTGLAVTEQFF
CDR3nt: TGTGCCAGCAGCTCAACGGGACTAGCGGTGACCGAGCAGTTCTTC
d_gene: TRBD2
v_gene: TRBV7-2
abundance: few
j_gene: TRBJ2-1

CDR3aa: CASSQSNRRGEQYF
CDR3nt: TGCGCCAGCAGTCAGTCAAACAGGAGAGGAGAGCAGTACTTC
d_gene: .
v_gene: TRBV23-1
abundance: few
j_gene: TRBJ2-7

CDR3aa: CASSTRQGFYSNQPQHF
CDR3nt: TGTGCCAGCAGCACACGCCAGGGGTTCTATAGCAATCAGCCCCAGCATTTT
d_gene: .
v_gene: TRBV5-6
abundance: .
j_gene: TRBJ1-5

CDR3aa: CATQGLAGGVQYF
CDR3nt: TGTGCCACCCAGGGACTAGCGGGGGGTGTGCAGTACTTC
d_gene: TRBD2
v_gene: TRBV7-9
abundance: .
j_gene: TRBJ2-7

CDR3aa: CASSLDSYGYTF
CDR3nt: TGTGCCAGCAGCTTGGACTCCTATGGCTACACCTTC
d_gene: .
v_gene: TRBV7-2
abundance: many
j_gene: TRBJ1-2

CDR3aa: CASSSGQGAWGELFF
CDR3nt: TGTGCCAGCAGTTCGGGACAGGGGGCTTGGGGGGAGCTGTTTTTT
d_gene: TRBD1
v_gene: TRBV2
abundance: few
j_gene: TRBJ2-2

CDR3aa: CSAPFPGTSGRVGLQETQYF
CDR3nt: TGCAGCGCCCCCTTCCCTGGGACTAGCGGGAGGGTTGGACTCCAAGAGACCCAGTACTTC
d_gene: TRBD2
v_gene: TRBV29-1
abundance: few
j_gene: TRBJ2-5

CDR3aa: CASSYSGSTDTQYF
CDR3nt: TGCGCCAGCAGCTATAGCGGTAGCACAGATACGCAGTATTTT
d_gene: .
v_gene: TRBV5-1
abundance: few
j_gene: TRBJ2-3

CDR3aa: CASSLEGAGELFF
CDR3nt: TGCGCCAGCAGCTTGGAGGGGGCCGGGGAGCTGTTTTTT
d_gene: .
v_gene: TRBV5-1
abundance: few
j_gene: TRBJ2-2

CDR3aa: CAWSVRRGRAETQYF
CDR3nt: TGTGCCTGGAGTGTACGGAGGGGCAGGGCTGAGACCCAGTACTTC
d_gene: .
v_gene: TRBV30
abundance: .
j_gene: TRBJ2-5

CDR3aa: CASSPLHGVLQETQYF
CDR3nt: TGTGCCAGCTCACCACTCCACGGGGTTCTCCAAGAGACCCAGTACTTC
d_gene: .
v_gene: TRBV18
abundance: few
j_gene: TRBJ2-5

CDR3aa: CASTLAGGGNNEQFF
CDR3nt: TGTGCCAGCACCCTAGCGGGAGGGGGTAACAATGAGCAGTTCTTC
d_gene: TRBD2
v_gene: TRBV2
abundance: few
j_gene: TRBJ2-1

CDR3aa: CSVGGRASTEAFF
CDR3nt: TGCAGCGTGGGGGGGCGGGCGAGCACTGAAGCTTTCTTT
d_gene: .
v_gene: TRBV29-1
abundance: .
j_gene: TRBJ1-1

CDR3aa: CAWSVGLFYGYTF
CDR3nt: TGTGCCTGGAGTGTCGGGTTATTCTATGGCTACACCTTC
d_gene: .
v_gene: TRBV30
abundance: few
j_gene: TRBJ1-2

CDR3aa: CASSKGQGPYEQYF
CDR3nt: TGTGCCAGCAGCAAGGGACAGGGCCCCTACGAGCAGTACTTC
d_gene: .
v_gene: TRBV21-1
abundance: few
j_gene: TRBJ2-7

CDR3aa: CASSANRAQQDIQYF
CDR3nt: TGTGCCAGCAGCGCCAACAGGGCCCAGCAGGACATTCAGTACTTC
d_gene: .
v_gene: TRBV5-5
abundance: .
j_gene: TRBJ2-4

CDR3aa: CASSLVGTGAGETQYF
CDR3nt: TGCGCCAGCAGCTTGGTCGGGACAGGGGCCGGGGAGACCCAGTACTTC
d_gene: TRBD1
v_gene: TRBV5-1
abundance: .
j_gene: TRBJ2-5

CDR3aa: CASSWGTQNTEAFF
CDR3nt: TGCGCCAGCAGCTGGGGGACTCAAAACACTGAAGCTTTCTTT
d_gene: .
v_gene: TRBV5-1
abundance: .
j_gene: TRBJ1-1

CDR3aa: CSVEVFRQGEDGYTF
CDR3nt: TGCAGCGTTGAGGTCTTTAGACAGGGAGAAGATGGCTACACCTTC
d_gene: TRBD1
v_gene: TRBV29-1
abundance: .
j_gene: TRBJ1-2

CDR3aa: CARRLREWDEQYF
CDR3nt: TGTGCCAGAAGACTCCGGGAGTGGGACGAGCAGTACTTC
d_gene: .
v_gene: TRBV6-1
abundance: few
j_gene: TRBJ2-7

CDR3aa: CASSLYRYYEQYF
CDR3nt: TGTGCCAGCAGTCTTTACAGGTACTACGAGCAGTACTTC
d_gene: .
v_gene: TRBV6-5
abundance: few
j_gene: TRBJ2-7

CDR3aa: CASSRGGFGYNEQFF
CDR3nt: TGTGCCAGCAGTAGAGGGGGCTTCGGCTACAATGAGCAGTTCTTC
d_gene: TRBD1
v_gene: TRBV6-4
abundance: few
j_gene: TRBJ2-1

CDR3aa: CASSARLAGGDNEQFF
CDR3nt: TGTGCCAGCAGCGCGCGACTAGCGGGAGGCGACAATGAGCAGTTCTTC
d_gene: TRBD2
v_gene: TRBV7-9
abundance: few
j_gene: TRBJ2-1

CDR3aa: CASSGKRQGLGTEAFF
CDR3nt: TGTGCCAGCAGCGGGAAACGACAGGGGCTGGGGACTGAAGCTTTCTTT
d_gene: TRBD1
v_gene: TRBV7-9
abundance: few
j_gene: TRBJ1-1

CDR3aa: CASSLLDRAANTGELFF
CDR3nt: TGCGCCAGCAGCTTGCTCGACAGGGCAGCGAACACCGGGGAGCTGTTTTTT
d_gene: TRBD1
v_gene: TRBV5-1
abundance: .
j_gene: TRBJ2-2

CDR3aa: CATRDSLNTEAFF
CDR3nt: TGTGCCACCCGGGACAGCCTGAACACTGAAGCTTTCTTT
d_gene: TRBD1
v_gene: TRBV6-1
abundance: .
j_gene: TRBJ1-1

CDR3aa: CAIRSDRVQETQYF
CDR3nt: TGTGCCATCAGATCCGACAGGGTACAAGAGACCCAGTACTTC
d_gene: TRBD1
v_gene: TRBV10-3
abundance: few
j_gene: TRBJ2-5

CDR3aa: CAISQNNEQFF
CDR3nt: TGTGCCATCAGTCAGAATAATGAGCAGTTCTTC
d_gene: .
v_gene: TRBV10-3
abundance: .
j_gene: TRBJ2-1

CDR3aa: CASTRDTRGYTF
CDR3nt: TGTGCCAGCACCCGGGACACGCGTGGCTACACCTTC
d_gene: .
v_gene: TRBV2
abundance: few
j_gene: TRBJ1-2

CDR3aa: CASSSTLLAGVQQTQYF
CDR3nt: TGTGCCAGCAGCTCAACCCTGCTAGCGGGAGTCCAGCAGACCCAGTACTTC
d_gene: TRBD2
v_gene: TRBV11-2
abundance: .
j_gene: TRBJ2-5

CDR3aa: CASSLRGAEQFF
CDR3nt: TGTGCCAGCAGTTTAAGGGGTGCTGAGCAGTTCTTC
d_gene: .
v_gene: TRBV28
abundance: few
j_gene: TRBJ2-1

CDR3aa: CACNAPGSIRNNEQFF
CDR3nt: TGTGCCTGCAATGCCCCGGGGTCTATCCGGAACAATGAGCAGTTCTTC
d_gene: .
v_gene: TRBV30
abundance: few
j_gene: TRBJ2-1

CDR3aa: CSVDQGFPGELFF
CDR3nt: TGCAGCGTGGACCAGGGGTTCCCCGGGGAGCTGTTTTTT
d_gene: .
v_gene: TRBV29-1
abundance: .
j_gene: TRBJ2-2

CDR3aa: CAWRGLGASRDSPLHF
CDR3nt: TGTGCCTGGAGGGGGCTGGGGGCGTCCCGGGATTCACCCCTCCACTTT
d_gene: .
v_gene: TRBV30
abundance: .
j_gene: TRBJ1-6

CDR3aa: CASSPGQGNEQFF
CDR3nt: TGTGCCAGCAGTCCGGGACAGGGGAATGAGCAGTTCTTC
d_gene: TRBD1
v_gene: TRBV6-5
abundance: .
j_gene: TRBJ2-1

CDR3aa: CASSPAGWYEQYF
CDR3nt: TGTGCCAGCAGTCCGGCAGGGTGGTACGAGCAGTACTTC
d_gene: .
v_gene: TRBV6-1
abundance: few
j_gene: TRBJ2-7

CDR3aa: CASSATPAGTGSNEKLFF
CDR3nt: TGTGCCAGCAGCGCCACCCCCGCCGGGACAGGGTCAAATGAAAAACTGTTTTTT
d_gene: TRBD1
v_gene: TRBV9
abundance: few
j_gene: TRBJ1-4

CDR3aa: CASSIRGPGNQPQHF
CDR3nt: TGTGCCAGTAGTATCAGGGGGCCTGGGAATCAGCCCCAGCATTTT
d_gene: TRBD1
v_gene: TRBV19
abundance: few
j_gene: TRBJ1-5

CDR3aa: CASSGGQQNYGYTF
CDR3nt: TGTGCCAGCAGTGGGGGACAGCAAAACTATGGCTACACCTTC
d_gene: TRBD1
v_gene: TRBV6-1
abundance: .
j_gene: TRBJ1-2

CDR3aa: CASSLYHPGQGGGYTF
CDR3nt: TGTGCCAGCAGCTTATATCACCCGGGACAGGGAGGCGGCTACACCTTC
d_gene: TRBD1
v_gene: TRBV5-4
abundance: few
j_gene: TRBJ1-2

CDR3aa: CASSIGGSYDEQYF
CDR3nt: TGTGCCAGTAGTATAGGCGGGAGCTACGACGAGCAGTACTTC
d_gene: TRBD2
v_gene: TRBV19
abundance: .
j_gene: TRBJ2-7

CDR3aa: CASSQELAGGPGGELFF
CDR3nt: TGTGCCAGCAGCCAAGAACTAGCGGGAGGGCCTGGCGGGGAGCTGTTTTTT
d_gene: TRBD2
v_gene: TRBV4-2
abundance: few
j_gene: TRBJ2-2

CDR3aa: CASSLVGGTRVNEQFF
CDR3nt: TGTGCCAGCAGCTTAGTTGGCGGGACGAGAGTCAATGAGCAGTTCTTC
d_gene: .
v_gene: TRBV7-9
abundance: .
j_gene: TRBJ2-1

CDR3aa: CSVSRTADTEAFF
CDR3nt: TGCAGCGTTTCGAGGACAGCTGACACTGAAGCTTTCTTT
d_gene: .
v_gene: TRBV29-1
abundance: few
j_gene: TRBJ1-1

CDR3aa: CASSVAGLDTEAFF
CDR3nt: TGTGCCAGCAGCGTAGCAGGGCTTGACACTGAAGCTTTCTTT
d_gene: .
v_gene: TRBV9
abundance: few
j_gene: TRBJ1-1

CDR3aa: CASSFGTENEQFF
CDR3nt: TGTGCCAGCAGCTTTGGCACAGAAAATGAGCAGTTCTTC
d_gene: .
v_gene: TRBV5-4
abundance: .
j_gene: TRBJ2-1

CDR3aa: CASSQTGGPNTGELFF
CDR3nt: TGTGCCAGCAGTCAAACGGGAGGGCCGAACACCGGGGAGCTGTTTTTT
d_gene: TRBD2
v_gene: TRBV25-1
abundance: .
j_gene: TRBJ2-2

CDR3aa: CASSSAASGSFDEQFF
CDR3nt: TGCGCCAGCAGTAGTGCGGCTAGCGGGAGTTTCGATGAGCAGTTCTTC
d_gene: TRBD2
v_gene: TRBV10-1
abundance: .
j_gene: TRBJ2-1